This entry lists 20 T cell receptor beta chains sequenced from one sample in a study of glioma-infiltrating T cells after dendritic cell vaccination. TCRdb keeps only in-frame clones here, not all; method: immunoSEQ multiplex PCR. Counted here are fewer than 75,000 clones, around 81% occurring once; the ten biggest clones make up roughly 7.9%. Here the sequenced sample was blood, taken before dendritic cell vaccination. The origin of the receptors is a human donor with glioblastoma.

This chain uses TRBV7-3 with TRBJ2-7; 7 bases match TRBD1. The CDR3 has 16 residues. The germline CDR1 and CDR2 sequences are SGHTA and FQGTGA. With 0 bases clipped from V and 0 bases from J, the junction kept 5 bases outside the gene matches. CDR3 residues: CASSLTRTGSSYEQYF. CDR3 DNA: TGTGCCAGCAGCTTAACCCGGACAGGAAGCTCCTACGAGCAGTACTTC.

DNA of the CDR3: TGTGCCAGCAGGGGGACAGGATCTGGAAACACCATATATTTT. Protein sequence: CASRGTGSGNTIYF. V and J are TRBV6-5 and TRBJ1-3, with TRBD1 identical over 8 bases. With V trimmed by 6 bases and J by 1 base, 2 bases remained unmatched. The CDR3 is made up of 14 amino acids. Germline CDR1 is MNHEY and CDR2 is SVGAGI.

The chain employs TRBV2 and TRBJ2-7, with D possibly TRBD1 on 5 matching bases. The germline V gene encodes CDR1 SNHLY and CDR2 FYNNEI. The CDR3 totals 16 residues. Trimming cost V 2 bases and J 2 bases, with 16 bases left between them. CDR3 sequence: CASSELRGRETYEQYF. CDR3 nucleotide sequence: TGTGCCAGCAGTGAATTAAGGGGCAGGGAAACCTACGAGCAGTACTTC.

The chain couples TRBV15 to TRBJ2-5, with a tentative D call TRBD2 (6 bases). Germline loops: CDR1 LNHNV, CDR2 YYDKDF (reference sequence). The CDR3 loop spans 16 amino acids. V lost 3 bases to trimming and J lost 4 bases, with 18 bases between them. CDR3 nucleotide sequence: TGTGCCACCAGCAGCAACAAGGATCAGGGAGGAGAGACCCAGTACTTC. Its translation: CATSSNKDQGGETQYF.

This chain connects TRBV6-1 to TRBJ1-1, with 7 bases fitting TRBD1. The CDR3 runs 14 residues. Germline V CDR1 and CDR2: MNHNS, SASEGT. V lost 5 bases and J lost 0; bases outside the gene matches: 3. CDR3 DNA sequence: TGTGCCAGCAGTTTACAGGGGTTGAACACTGAAGCTTTCTTT. As protein: CASSLQGLNTEAFF.

This sequence joins TRBV6-1 and TRBJ1-2; D gene unclear. CDR3 size: 14 residues. V gave up 2 bases and J gave up 7 bases, with 14 bases separating them. CDR1 is MNHNS, CDR2 SASEGT, per germline. The DNA for the CDR3 is TGTGCCAGCAGTGAATTGTCGGGGTTTGGTGGCTACACCTTC. Protein: CASSELSGFGGYTF.

The CDR3 coding sequence is TGTGCCAGCAGCGCTCCTACAGGAAATCCAACTAATGAAAAACTGTTTTTT. Its translation is CASSAPTGNPTNEKLFF. This chain links TRBV9 with TRBJ1-4; weak D call: TRBD1 (5 bases). V was clipped by 3 bases and J by 0 bases, with 15 bases between them. CDR3 length: 17 amino acids. The germline V gene encodes CDR1 SGDLS and CDR2 YYNGEE. Together with reference TRBV9 and TRBJ1-4, the CDR3 gives the full variable domain: DSGVTQTPKHLITATGQRVTLRCSPRSGDLSVYWYQQSLDQGLQFLIQYYNGEERAKGNILERFSAQQFPDLHSELNLSSLELGDSALYFCASSAPTGNPTNEKLFFGSGTQLSVL.

The table lists this clone with a few counts. This rearrangement joins TRBV7-2 to TRBJ2-7; 12 nucleotides agree with TRBD2. Germline CDR1 is SGHTA and CDR2 is FQGNSA. The CDR3 has 18 residues. Germline trimming cut 4 bases from V and 5 bases from J; bases unmatched to any gene: 15. In DNA form, the CDR3 reads TGTGCCAGCAGCTCACAACTCCTGACTAGCGGGGGTTGGCACGAGCAGTACTTC. It encodes CASSSQLLTSGGWHEQYF.

This chain links TRBV30 with TRBJ2-4; D is possibly TRBD2 (6 bases). CDR3 length: 13 amino acids. The germline gives CDR1 GTSNPN, CDR2 SVGIG (reference sequence). Trimming shortened V by 5 bases and J by 4 bases, and 12 bases separated the two germline ends. The CDR3 sequence is CAWSGGSKNIQYF. CDR3 sequence (DNA): TGTGCCTGGTCCGGAGGGTCAAAAAACATTCAGTACTTC.

The chain employs TRBV7-8 and TRBJ2-7; 12 bases map to TRBD2. Germline CDR1 is SGHVS and CDR2 is FQNEAQ. V lost 1 base and J lost 7; bases outside the gene matches: 5. This CDR3 is built from 15 residues. The CDR3 reads CASSLGWGTSGEQYF. The CDR3 DNA reads TGTGCCAGCAGCTTAGGGTGGGGGACTAGCGGGGAGCAGTACTTC.

The chain joins TRBV5-1 to TRBJ2-2; 12 positions match TRBD2. CDR1 and CDR2 from the germline V gene are SGHRS and YFSETQ. The CDR3 is 17 amino acids. The V gene end was trimmed by 4 bases and the J gene end by 4 bases; junction bases not matched to a gene: 8. The CDR3 DNA reads as TGCGCCAGCAGCCTGGTCTCTAGCGGGGGGGCCACCGGGGAGCTGTTTTTT. Protein: CASSLVSSGGATGELFF.

The chain's CDR3 is CASSPAQGSTEAFF. In DNA form, the CDR3 reads TGTGCCAGCTCACCAGCACAGGGATCCACTGAAGCTTTCTTT. J is TRBJ1-1 and V is TRBV18; tentatively, D is TRBD1 (6 bases). This CDR3 is built from 14 residues. CDR1 is KGHSH, CDR2 LQKENI, per germline. Trimming took off 2 bases at V and 4 bases at J, with 11 bases between the two ends.

The chain employs TRBV6-5 and TRBJ2-7, with TRBD2 as a possible D gene (6 bases). The CDR3 has 15 amino acids. Trimming removed 5 bases at V and 1 base at J, with 15 bases between. CDR1 is MNHEY, CDR2 SVGAGI, per germline. CDR3 in DNA: TGTGCCAGCAGTGCTACGGGGGTTTCGTCCTACGAGCAGTACTTC. It specifies CASSATGVSSYEQYF.

The rearrangement joins TRBV10-3 to TRBJ2-7; 10 bases agree with TRBD2. CDR1 and CDR2 (germline): ENHRY, SYGVKD. Trimming cost V 7 bases and J 6 bases; bases outside gene matches: 3. This CDR3 comprises 12 residues. The DNA of the CDR3 is TGTGCCATCAATAGCGGGGGGTCCGAGCAGTACTTC. This translates into CAINSGGSEQYF.

The chain uses TRBV5-1 and TRBJ1-1, with D possibly being TRBD1 (6 bases). CDR1 and CDR2 (germline): SGHRS, YFSETQ. The CDR3 extends over 17 amino acids. V lost 1 base and J 2 bases, leaving 18 bases between the germline ends. CDR3 nucleotide sequence: TGCGCCAGCAGCTTGAGGACAGAACCACCCATTAACACTGAAGCTTTCTTT. Amino acid sequence: CASSLRTEPPINTEAFF.

The chain is built from TRBV29-1 and TRBJ2-5; 8 bases are shared with TRBD1. Germline V gives CDR1 SQVTM, CDR2 ANQGSEA. V was clipped by 7 bases and J by 4 bases; unmatched bases: 11. The CDR3 spans 14 residues. In DNA form, the CDR3 reads TGCAGCGCCCGCCGGACAGGGAAGGGAGAGACCCAGTACTTC. Translating it yields CSARRTGKGETQYF.

This clone was observed a handful of times. The rearrangement uses TRBV28 and TRBJ2-7; the D is unclear. Germline V gene sequence: CDR1 MDHEN, CDR2 SYDVKM. Trimming pared 6 bases from V and 2 bases from J, leaving 17 bases between. The CDR3 is 15 amino acids. DNA of the CDR3: TGTGCCAGCAGCACCCCTCACGGTGTTACCTACGAGCAGTACTTC. Protein sequence: CASSTPHGVTYEQYF.

The genes are TRBV30 and TRBJ2-5, with D possibly matching TRBD1 (8 bases). Trimming shortened V by 2 bases and J by 5 bases, and 18 bases separated the two germline ends. CDR3 length: 15 amino acids. The V gene's germline CDR1 is GTSNPN and CDR2 SVGIG (reference sequence). CDR3 protein: CAWSPDRAGGETQYF. The CDR3 DNA reads TGTGCCTGGAGTCCGGACAGGGCCGGGGGGGAGACCCAGTACTTC. The full variable domain, completed using reference TRBV30 and TRBJ2-5, is SQTIHQWPATLVQPVGSPLSLECTVEGTSNPNLYWYRQAAGRGLQLLFYSVGIGQISSEVPQNLSASRPQDRQFILSSKKLLLSDSGFYLCAWSPDRAGGETQYFGPGTRLLVL.

The chain links TRBV7-8 to TRBJ1-1; D not resolved. The germline gives CDR1 SGHVS, CDR2 FQNEAQ. Between the trimmed V and J ends, which lost 2 bases and 0 bases, there was a span of 13 bases. This CDR3 is 16 amino acids long. The CDR3: CASSLRGGFLNTEAFF. The CDR3, as DNA: TGTGCCAGCAGCTTAAGAGGAGGGTTTCTGAACACTGAAGCTTTCTTT. Together with reference TRBV7-8 and TRBJ1-1, the CDR3 gives the full variable domain: GAGVSQSPRYKVAKRGQDVALRCDPISGHVSLFWYQQALGQGPEFLTYFQNEAQLDKSGLPSDRFFAERPEGSVSTLKIQRTQQEDSAVYLCASSLRGGFLNTEAFFGQGTRLTVV.

The chain couples TRBV2 to TRBJ1-3; weak D call: TRBD1 (6 bases). Trimming pared 8 bases from V and 2 bases from J, leaving 13 bases between. The CDR3 is 14 amino acids. CDR1 and CDR2 from the germline V gene are SNHLY and FYNNEI. CDR3 nucleotide sequence: TGTGCCAGCGCAGGACAGACAACTGGAAACACCATATATTTT. It is translated as CASAGQTTGNTIYF.